The table lists the clone carrying this T cell receptor beta chain with many counts. TCRdb passed the 5' RACE reads through MiXCR, listing each CDR3 protein once. Of about 150,000 distinct CDR3 sequences listed, under 4.5% are singletons. This sample stems from a study of identical twins. Material for sequencing was memory T cells sorted from blood. This TCR was recovered from a man aged 18 to 29 in good health.

The CDR3 bases are TGTGCCAGCAGCTTAGTGCAGGCGGGAGGTTTGGAGAAGCAGTTCTTC. Protein sequence: CASSLVQAGGLEKQFF. The chain carries TRBV7-6 and TRBJ2-1; TRBD2 matches at 8 bases. V lost 1 base, J lost 11 bases, and 13 bases stayed unmatched. Germline assignment: CDR1 SGHVS and CDR2 FNYEAQ. This CDR3 is 16 amino acids long.